Described below is a single T cell receptor beta chain sequence and its context. The target antigen is unknown. Method: immunoSEQ multiplex PCR; TCRdb's copy keeps in-frame clones and lacks some. The sample shows about 85,000 clones, about nine tenths of them seen only once. CDR1 MGHRA and CDR2 YSYEKL come from the germline V gene. The CDR3 has 14 residues. V dropped 2 bases and J dropped 5 bases, with 10 bases sitting between them. Collection occurred without any documented infections or immune events in donors. This sample is drawn from a study of identifying expanded T cells in peripheral blood. Study-wide points: Approximately two-week clone count variance significantly increased as total template count grew. Differentially abundant clones: approximately 1.3 between replicates, about 15 at 2 to 3 weeks, less than 20 at four.

The V call is TRBV4-1, the J call TRBJ1-5; no reliable D call. The sequencing input was blood. The source is a person aged 18-69 years in good health. The CDR3 region is CASSQIGRDQPQHF. In DNA, the CDR3 is TGCGCCAGCAGCCAAATTGGAAGAGATCAGCCCCAGCATTTT.